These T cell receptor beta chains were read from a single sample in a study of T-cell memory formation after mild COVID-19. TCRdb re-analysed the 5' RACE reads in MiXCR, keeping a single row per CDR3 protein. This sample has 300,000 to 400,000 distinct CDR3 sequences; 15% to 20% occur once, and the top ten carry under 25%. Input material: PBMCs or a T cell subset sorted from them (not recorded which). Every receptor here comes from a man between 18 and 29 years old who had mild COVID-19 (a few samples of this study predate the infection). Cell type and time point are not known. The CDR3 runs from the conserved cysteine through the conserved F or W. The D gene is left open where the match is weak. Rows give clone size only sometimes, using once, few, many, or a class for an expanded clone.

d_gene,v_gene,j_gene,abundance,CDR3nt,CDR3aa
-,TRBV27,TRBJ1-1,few,TGTGCCAGCAGTTTCCGGGTTAGAGGTGAAGCTTTCTTT,CASSFRVRGEAFF
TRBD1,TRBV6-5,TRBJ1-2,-,TGTGCCAGCAGTCCCGACAGGGGCGACTATGGCTACACCTTC,CASSPDRGDYGYTF
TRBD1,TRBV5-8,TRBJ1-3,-,TGTGCCAGCAGCTCCGGACAGGTAGCTGGAAACACCATATATTTT,CASSSGQVAGNTIYF
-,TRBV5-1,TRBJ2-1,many,TGCGCCAGCAGCTTGGAGGGACTTTCCTACAATGAGCAGTTCTTC,CASSLEGLSYNEQFF
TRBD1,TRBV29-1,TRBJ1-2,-,TGCAGCGTTGAAAGGACAGGGGGCGGCTATGGCTACACCTTC,CSVERTGGGYGYTF
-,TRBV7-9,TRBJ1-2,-,TGTGCCAGCAGCGTAAATTCCGACTATGGCTACACCTTC,CASSVNSDYGYTF
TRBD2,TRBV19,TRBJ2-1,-,TGTGCCAGTAGTATAGATCGGGGGGGCTCCTACAATGAGCAGTTCTTC,CASSIDRGGSYNEQFF
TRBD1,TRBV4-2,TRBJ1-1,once,TGTGCCAGCAGCCAAGAGACAGGGGGCCGCACTGAAGCTTTCTTT,CASSQETGGRTEAFF
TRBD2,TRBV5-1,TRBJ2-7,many,TGCGCCAGCAGCTCAGAACCGGGACCGGGGGGATACGAGCAGTACTTC,CASSSEPGPGGYEQYF
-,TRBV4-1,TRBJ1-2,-,TGCGCCAGCAGCCGACCGTGGGATTACTATGGCTACACCTTC,CASSRPWDYYGYTF
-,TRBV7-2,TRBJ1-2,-,TGTGCCAGCAGCTTAGTCGTGACAGAGAACTATGGCTACACCTTC,CASSLVVTENYGYTF
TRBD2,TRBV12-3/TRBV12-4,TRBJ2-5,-,TGTGCCAGCAGCAGACTAGCGGGGAGTTTCGAGACCCAGTACTTC,CASSRLAGSFETQYF
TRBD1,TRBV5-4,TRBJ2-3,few,TGTGCCAGCAGGCGGGACAGGGAGTCAGATACGCAGTATTTT,CASRRDRESDTQYF
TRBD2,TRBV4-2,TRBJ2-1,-,TGTGCCAGCAGCCAACAGGACCTGAGCGGGGGGGCGGACAATGAGCAGTTCTTC,CASSQQDLSGGADNEQFF
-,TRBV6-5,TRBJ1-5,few,TGTGCCAGCAGCCATCCCGATCAGCCCCAGCATTTT,CASSHPDQPQHF
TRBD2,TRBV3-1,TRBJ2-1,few,TGTGCCAGCAGCCAAGACATAGCGGGGGAGTTTAATTGGCGTGAGCAGTTCTTC,CASSQDIAGEFNWREQFF
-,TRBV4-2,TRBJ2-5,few,TGTGCCAGCAGCCCGACAGTGACGGTATCGAGTCAAGAGACCCAGTACTTC,CASSPTVTVSSQETQYF
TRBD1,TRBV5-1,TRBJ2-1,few,TGCGCCAGCTCGAATTCGGGACAGGGGGCTAATGAGCAGTTCTTC,CASSNSGQGANEQFF
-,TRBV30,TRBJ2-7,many,TGTGCCTGGAGACGGCAGAACTACGAGCAGTACTTC,CAWRRQNYEQYF
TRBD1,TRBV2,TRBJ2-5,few,TGTGCCAGCAATGAACAGGGGGGCGATGGGACCCAGTACTTC,CASNEQGGDGTQYF
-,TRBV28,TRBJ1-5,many,TGTGCCAGCAGTGTAGATCAGCCCCAGCATTTT,CASSVDQPQHF
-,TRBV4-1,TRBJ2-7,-,TGCGCCAGCAGCCAAGTCTGGTCGGTAGCGGACTACGAGCAGTACTTC,CASSQVWSVADYEQYF
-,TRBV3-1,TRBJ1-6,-,TGTGCCAGCAGCCAAGTCGGTAATCCACCCCTCCACTTT,CASSQVGNPPLHF
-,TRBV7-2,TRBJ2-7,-,TGTGCCAGCAGCTTACGTGGAGGGGGTGGCGAGCAGTACTTC,CASSLRGGGGEQYF
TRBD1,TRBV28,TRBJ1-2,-,TGTGCCAGCCGGCCCCGGGACAGGCCTCACTATGGCTACACCTTC,CASRPRDRPHYGYTF
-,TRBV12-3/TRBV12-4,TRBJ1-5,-,TGTGCCAGCAGTTTATACAGTACCCATCAGCCCCAGCATTTT,CASSLYSTHQPQHF
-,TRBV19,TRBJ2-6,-,TGTGCCAGTAGTATCTTCCACCAACGGGCCAACGTCCTGACTTTC,CASSIFHQRANVLTF